The 22 T cell receptor beta chains in this list originate from one sample, sequenced in a study of CD8 T cells in Susac syndrome (dated by TCRdb to between 2019 and 2020). Library prep was done by the immunoSEQ multiplex PCR assay. RNA was extracted using the RNeasy kit, and roughly 0.45 to 1 microgram was reverse transcribed with random hexamers. TCRdb handled the public reads itself, with Q25 trimming in fastp and clone calling in MiXCR, and kept productive beta chains. Rows with one shared CDR3 protein collapse into an entry with the most common genes and DNA. The sample profile shows about 190,000 distinct CDR3 sequences; around 95% of them were found once. The ten most abundant clones make up 0.1% of the sample. The sequenced material came from CD4+ T cells from PBMCs. Every receptor here comes from a human donor in good health.

The chain employs TRBV28 and TRBJ2-1; 9 nucleotides match TRBD2. Germline trimming cut 11 bases from V and 8 bases from J; bases unmatched to any gene: 10. This CDR3 contains 13 residues. From germline, CDR1 is MDHEN and CDR2 SYDVKM. The CDR3 DNA reads TGTGCCGCGGTGACCGGGACTAGCCATGAGCAGTTCTTC. It yields the protein CAAVTGTSHEQFF.

CDR3 bases: TGCAGTGCTAGGTCGAGCTACCAAGAGACCCAGTACTTC. Translated: CSARSSYQETQYF. The chain carries TRBV20-1 and TRBJ2-5; no firm D call. The ends were cut back, 3 bases at V and 0 bases at J, with 8 bases in the middle. From germline, CDR1 is DFQATT and CDR2 SNEGSKA (reference sequence). The CDR3 is made up of 13 amino acids.

V usage is TRBV5-4 and J usage is TRBJ1-6; possibly TRBD1 for D (6 bases). Germline V gene lookup returns CDR1 SGHNT and CDR2 YYREEE (reference sequence). Trimming shortened V by 1 base and J by 9 bases, and 14 bases separated the two germline ends. The CDR3 length is 15 residues. The CDR3 DNA reads TGTGCCAGCAGCTTGAATGGGGGCGAGCTTTCACCCCTCCACTTT. Amino acid sequence: CASSLNGGELSPLHF.

V is TRBV6-2 or TRBV6-3 and J is TRBJ2-1; the match to TRBD2 covers 7 bases. The CDR3 has 14 residues. Losses at the gene ends were 4 bases for V and 2 bases for J; bases not matched to a gene: 2. CDR1 MNHEY and CDR2 SVGEGT come from the germline V gene. The CDR3 region has the DNA TGTGCCAGCAGTTGGGGAGGGCCCTACAATGAGCAGTTCTTC. Translating gives CASSWGGPYNEQFF.

The chain links TRBV29-1 to TRBJ1-1; D remains unclear. The CDR3 extends over 15 amino acids. The ends were cut back, 4 bases at V and 0 bases at J, with 15 bases in the middle. Germline values: CDR1 SQVTM, CDR2 ANQGSEA. Here the CDR3 DNA reads TGCAGCGTTGGAGCCCGATTATCTATGAACACTGAAGCTTTCTTT. As protein: CSVGARLSMNTEAFF.

This chain joins TRBV4-1 and TRBJ2-3; the D is unclear. There are 15 residues in the CDR3. The V gene's germline CDR1 is MGHRA and CDR2 YSYEKL. The V end was cut by 4 bases, the J end by 4 bases, with 15 bases between. The CDR3 loop reads CASSRQGQQADTQYF. As DNA, the CDR3 is TGCGCCAGCAGCCGGCAAGGCCAGCAGGCAGATACGCAGTATTTT.

This rearrangement joins TRBV3-1 to TRBJ1-2, with D perhaps TRBD1 (5 bases). From germline, CDR1 is LGHDT and CDR2 YNNKEL (reference sequence). V lost 0 bases and J lost 4, with 12 bases in between. This CDR3 contains 15 residues. The CDR3 here is CASSQEPQGGYGYTF. CDR3 DNA sequence: TGTGCCAGCAGCCAAGAGCCTCAGGGAGGCTATGGCTACACCTTC.

The rearrangement joins TRBV15 to TRBJ1-5; D is unresolved. V was pared by 0 bases and J by 5 bases, with 11 bases between. The length of the CDR3 is 15 residues. CDR1 LNHNV and CDR2 YYDKDF come from the germline V gene (reference sequence). CDR3 protein: CATSRDRLWDQPQHF. The CDR3 nucleotides read TGTGCCACCAGCAGAGATCGCCTTTGGGATCAGCCCCAGCATTTT.

V usage is TRBV30 and J usage is TRBJ1-5; D gene unclear. This CDR3 contains 13 residues. CDR1 and CDR2 (germline): GTSNPN, SVGIG (reference sequence). V was shortened by 4 bases and J by 7 bases, with 14 bases between the two germline ends. The CDR3 sequence is CAWTPGPLQPQHF. The CDR3 nucleotides are TGTGCCTGGACTCCGGGCCCTCTACAGCCCCAGCATTTT.

The chain is built from TRBV7-9 and TRBJ1-6, with a tentative D call TRBD1 (6 bases). The CDR3 runs to 13 residues. Deletions cut 10 bases from V and 6 bases from J, with 13 bases between. Germline lookup yields CDR1 SEHNR and CDR2 FQNEAQ (reference sequence). In DNA, the CDR3 is TGTGCCACTGGGGGCAGCCGTAATTCACCCCTCCACTTT. This codes for CATGGSRNSPLHF. Full variable domain (outside the CDR3, taken from reference TRBV7-9 and TRBJ1-6): DTGVSQNPRHKITKRGQNVTFRCDPISEHNRLYWYRQTLGQGPEFLTYFQNEAQLEKSRLLSDRFSAERPKGSFSTLEIQRTEQGDSAMYLCATGGSRNSPLHFGNGTRLTVT.

V is TRBV6-2 or TRBV6-3 and J is TRBJ1-2; 8 bases align to TRBD1. The CDR3 is 16 residues long. The V gene's germline CDR1 is MNHEY and CDR2 SVGEGT. V was clipped by 4 bases and J by 2 bases; unmatched bases: 9. The CDR3 is CASSSRGQGVNYGYTF. The DNA for the CDR3 is TGTGCCAGCAGTTCTCGAGGACAGGGAGTCAACTATGGCTACACCTTC.

This rearrangement joins TRBV7-2 to TRBJ2-7, with D tentatively TRBD1 (6 bases). CDR3 length: 13 amino acids. The V gene lost 4 bases and the J gene lost 5 bases, with 12 bases spanning the gap. Germline CDR1 and CDR2: SGHTA and FQGNSA. As DNA, the CDR3 is TGTGCCAGCAGCTCCCGGGACAAGCACGAGCAGTACTTC. As protein: CASSSRDKHEQYF.

The rearrangement joins TRBV11-2 to TRBJ2-5; 8 bases align to TRBD2. CDR1 SGHAT and CDR2 FQNNGV come from the germline V gene. The V segment lost 8 bases and the J segment 4 bases; nucleotides outside the gene matches: 3. The CDR3 is 12 amino acids. CDR3 nucleotides: TGTGCCAGCGTAGCGGGGTCAGAGACCCAGTACTTC. Its translation is CASVAGSETQYF.

The chain joins TRBV2 to TRBJ2-5; D tentatively reads TRBD1 or TRBD2 (5 bases each). V dropped 4 bases and J dropped 4 bases, with 16 bases sitting between them. Germline values: CDR1 SNHLY, CDR2 FYNNEI. The CDR3 has 15 residues. The CDR3 loop is CASSGGGPYGETQYF. For the CDR3, the DNA is TGTGCCAGCAGTGGGGGCGGGCCCTACGGAGAGACCCAGTACTTC. Full variable domain (missing parts from reference TRBV2 and TRBJ2-5): EPEVTQTPSHQVTQMGQEVILRCVPISNHLYFYWYRQILGQKVEFLVSFYNNEISEKSEIFDDQFSVERPDGSNFTLKIRSTKLEDSAMYFCASSGGGPYGETQYFGPGTRLLVL.

The chain joins TRBV11-2 to TRBJ1-5; tentative D call: TRBD1 (5 bases). Between the trimmed V and J ends, which lost 4 bases and 2 bases, there was a span of 12 bases. This CDR3 contains 15 residues. Germline CDR1 reads SGHAT; CDR2 reads FQNNGV. CDR3 in DNA: TGTGCCAGCAGCTCAGCAGGGCAGGGCAATCAGCCCCAGCATTTT. Residues: CASSSAGQGNQPQHF.

The table lists this clonotype with a count of one. The chain links TRBV9 to TRBJ2-1; D gene unclear. V lost 0 bases and J lost 4, with 8 bases in between. CDR3 length equals 14 residues. Germline CDR1 SGDLS, CDR2 YYNGEE. CDR3 nucleotides: TGTGCCAGCAGCGTAGTGTGGCTTTACAATGAGCAGTTCTTC. The encoded protein is CASSVVWLYNEQFF.

CDR3 DNA sequence: TGCAGCGTTGCTACAGGGGGAAATGACATTCAGTACTTC. Translating gives CSVATGGNDIQYF. The V gene is TRBV29-1, the J gene TRBJ2-4, with 8 bases lining up with TRBD1. The CDR3 covers 13 residues. Trimming removed 4 bases from V and 8 bases from J; junction bases left unmatched: 7. Germline V gene lookup returns CDR1 SQVTM and CDR2 ANQGSEA.

The genes are TRBV24-1 and TRBJ2-1, with a tentative D call TRBD1 (6 bases). This CDR3 is built from 13 residues. V was clipped by 7 bases and J by 4 bases, with 10 bases between them. Germline V gene lookup returns CDR1 KGHDR and CDR2 SFDVKD. The CDR3 region is CATSGQFYNEQFF. CDR3 sequence (DNA): TGTGCCACCAGCGGACAGTTTTACAATGAGCAGTTCTTC.

There are a few counts of this clonotype. The gene calls are TRBV29-1 and TRBJ2-6; the D is unclear. This CDR3 has 13 residues. Germline V lookup: CDR1 SQVTM, CDR2 ANQGSEA. Trimming removed 4 bases at V and 1 base at J, with 5 bases between. DNA of the CDR3: TGCAGCGTTGCGGAGTCTGGGGCCAACGTCCTGACTTTC. As protein: CSVAESGANVLTF.

The V call is TRBV7-2, the J call TRBJ2-5; TRBD1 matches 7 bases. Unmatched junction bases numbered 4, after V lost 5 bases and J lost 4 bases. The CDR3 loop spans 13 amino acids. From germline, CDR1 is SGHTA and CDR2 FQGNSA. The CDR3 nucleotides read TGTGCCAGCAGCGTTCGACAGGGAGAGACCCAGTACTTC. As protein: CASSVRQGETQYF.

The rearrangement links TRBV6-1 to TRBJ1-5; D unresolved. The V gene's germline CDR1 is MNHNS and CDR2 SASEGT. The CDR3 length is 15 residues. V dropped 0 bases and J dropped 3 bases, with 9 bases sitting between them. The CDR3: CASSEAGRDNQPQHF. DNA of the CDR3: TGTGCCAGCAGTGAAGCAGGACGGGACAATCAGCCCCAGCATTTT.

This clonotype has just one count. The chain uses TRBV4-3 and TRBJ2-2; the match to TRBD2 covers 8 bases. Per germline, CDR1 LGHNA and CDR2 YSLEER. The CDR3 spans 17 residues. The V segment lost 1 base and the J segment 4 bases; nucleotides outside the gene matches: 8. This CDR3 is CASSQVLSGGGTGELFF. The CDR3 coding sequence is TGCGCCAGCAGCCAAGTCTTGTCGGGAGGGGGCACCGGGGAGCTGTTTTTT.